This entry features one TCR beta chain sequence. Antigen specificity is unknown. There are 14 residues in the CDR3. CDR1 is SGHRS and CDR2 is YFSETQ in the germline V gene. V was shortened by 0 bases and J by 1 base, with 7 bases between the two germline ends. Every TCR cDNA molecule bore a unique molecular identifier. Each CDR3 protein gets one entry after TCRdb re-called the 5' RACE reads with MiXCR. The profile shows under 50,000 distinct CDR3 sequences, roughly 5% of them singletons. The data are from a study of spatial heterogeneity in lung cancer. Study-wide results and caveats: Follow-up blood showed ubiquitous expanded tumor TCRs less than blood at resection did.

As for time point: sample taken at primary tumor resection. Whole RNA came from tumor, nontumor lung or frozen PBMC and was sequenced without being sorted. Donation came from roughly 72 patients with untreated early-stage non-small cell lung cancer. This TCR was sampled from a female donor with early-stage non-small cell lung cancer. The source material was PBMCs, sampled at surgery. The chain couples TRBV5-1 to TRBJ1-1; D is ambiguous. The DNA for the CDR3 is TGCGCCAGCAGCTTGGATCCGAGGAACACTGAAGCTTTCTTT. It is translated as CASSLDPRNTEAFF. Full variable domain (rest looked up from reference TRBV5-1 and TRBJ1-1): KAGVTQTPRYLIKTRGQQVTLSCSPISGHRSVSWYQQTPGQGLQFLFEYFSETQRNKGNFPGRFSGRQFSNSRSEMNVSTLELGDSALYLCASSLDPRNTEAFFGQGTRLTVV.